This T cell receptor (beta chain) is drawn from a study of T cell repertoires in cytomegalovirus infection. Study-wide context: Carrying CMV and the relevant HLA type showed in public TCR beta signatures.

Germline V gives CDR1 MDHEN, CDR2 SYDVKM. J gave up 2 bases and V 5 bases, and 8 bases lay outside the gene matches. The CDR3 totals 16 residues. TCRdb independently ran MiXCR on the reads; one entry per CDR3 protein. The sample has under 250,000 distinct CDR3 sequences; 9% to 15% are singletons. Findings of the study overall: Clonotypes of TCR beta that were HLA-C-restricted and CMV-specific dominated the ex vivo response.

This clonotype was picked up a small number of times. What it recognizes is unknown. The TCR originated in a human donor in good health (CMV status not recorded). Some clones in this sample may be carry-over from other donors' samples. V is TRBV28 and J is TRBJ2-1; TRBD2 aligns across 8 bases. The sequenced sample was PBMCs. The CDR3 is CASSPWTSQTYNEQFF. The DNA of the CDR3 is TGTGCCAGCAGTCCCTGGACTAGCCAGACCTACAATGAGCAGTTCTTC.